This T cell receptor beta chain was recorded in a study of T cell changes during pregnancy in multiple sclerosis (dated by TCRdb to between 2019 and 2020). With regard to the full study: The study examined how the T cell repertoire changed over the course of pregnancy in women with multiple sclerosis.

In the germline V gene, CDR1 corresponds to SGHTA and CDR2 to FQGTGA. The CDR3 starts with the cysteine, ends with the phenylalanine, and has 17 residues. Only CDR3 DNA remains: 51 bases, in frame from the first base. Ends trimmed: V by 5 bases, J by 10 bases; bases unmatched to a gene: 13. The receptor library was made with the immunoSEQ multiplex PCR assay. Entries here come from immuneACCESS through TCRdb and include only in-frame sequences with V and J called. Some clones fail to appear in such tables; in the studies checked, an unresolved V gene covers under half of the shortfall, and the cause of the remainder is unknown. The sample includes about 51,000 clones, with approximately 93% observed a single time. Around 1.9% of the sample goes to the ten largest clones. A word on this clone: The target of this receptor is not known. No quality values exist for individual bases; no much larger clone is one base distant.

This sample comprised peripheral blood, obtained in the second trimester of pregnancy. The receptor was derived from a female donor with multiple sclerosis, enrolled in a pregnancy study. The rearrangement combines TRBV7-3 with TRBJ2-1; TRBD2 matches 14 bases in the middle. The CDR3: CASSQILTSGRGGEQFF. The bases read TGTGCCAGCAGCCAAATCCTGACTAGCGGGAGGGGCGGCGAGCAGTTCTTC.